A selection of T cell receptor beta chains follows, all from one sample in a study of CD8 T cells in Susac syndrome. TCRdb analysed the immunoSEQ multiplex PCR reads with MiXCR anew, one entry per CDR3 protein. The data show about 120,000 distinct CDR3 sequences, just over 95% seen once. Sequencing input: CD4+ T cells from PBMCs. The receptors stem from a human donor with Susac syndrome. The CDR3 runs from the conserved cysteine through the conserved F or W. The D gene is left open where the match is weak. Clone size is not always given. Where it is, it says once, few, many or a class for expanded clones.

TRBJ2-5	TRBV30	.	.	TGTGCCTGGAGCGAAGGGCAGGCCCGGACCCAGTACTTC	CAWSEGQARTQYF
TRBJ2-1	TRBV12-5	once	.	TGTGCTAGTGGCGGAACCTTAGATGAGCAGTTCTTC	CASGGTLDEQFF
TRBJ1-2	TRBV7-2	.	.	TGTGCCAGCAGCTTAACCTATTGGGGCTACACCTTC	CASSLTYWGYTF
TRBJ1-5	TRBV4-1	.	.	TGCGCCAGCAGCACATATAGCAATCAGCCCCAGCATTTT	CASSTYSNQPQHF
TRBJ1-1	TRBV20-1	.	.	TGCAGTGCGCCGACAGTACACACTGAAGCTTTCTTT	CSAPTVHTEAFF
TRBJ2-7	TRBV20-1	.	TRBD1	TGCAGTGCCTCCGGGACAGGCGATTCCTACGAGCAGTACTTC	CSASGTGDSYEQYF
TRBJ2-7	TRBV29-1	.	TRBD1	TGCAGCGTACCGGGACAGGGGGCGAGGGAGCAGTACTTC	CSVPGQGAREQYF
TRBJ2-5	TRBV20-1	.	.	TGCAGTGCCAGTACTGAGACCCAGTACTTC	CSASTETQYF
TRBJ2-7	TRBV20-1	.	.	TGCAGTGTCAATAGGCGGGGTGACGAGCAGTACTTC	CSVNRRGDEQYF
TRBJ2-7	TRBV6-2/TRBV6-3	.	.	TGTGCCAGCAGTTACGCACAGGGCCGACGGGAGCAGTACTTC	CASSYAQGRREQYF
TRBJ2-3	TRBV5-1	.	.	TGCGCCAGCAGCTTCCTCGGACAGACCCCCACAGATACGCAGTATTTT	CASSFLGQTPTDTQYF
TRBJ2-1	TRBV24-1	.	TRBD1	TGTGCCACCAGTGACCCGGGACAGGGAGGCGATGAGCAGTTCTTC	CATSDPGQGGDEQFF
TRBJ1-5	TRBV20-1	.	.	TGCAGTGCTAGACCGGCGGACCGGGACGGCAATCAGCCCCAGCATTTT	CSARPADRDGNQPQHF
TRBJ2-7	TRBV19	.	TRBD2	TGTGCCAGTAGTATAGGAGCCGCGGGGGGCGATACCTACGAGCAGTACTTC	CASSIGAAGGDTYEQYF
TRBJ1-2	TRBV20-1	.	.	TGCAGTGCCCCGGGGCAGGCCAACTATGGCTACACCTTC	CSAPGQANYGYTF
TRBJ2-1	TRBV5-1	few	TRBD2	TGCGCCAGCAGCTTGGTGGCGGGAGACCACAATGAGCAGTTCTTC	CASSLVAGDHNEQFF
TRBJ1-3	TRBV29-1	.	.	TGCAGCGTATGGGGGGGGCTAACTGGAAACACCATATATTTT	CSVWGGLTGNTIYF
TRBJ1-5	TRBV20-1	.	TRBD1	TGCAGTGCTAGCACCGGGACAGGGTATCAGCCCCAGCATTTT	CSASTGTGYQPQHF
TRBJ2-6	TRBV30	.	.	TGTGCCTGGAGTCGCGGGGCACTTAACCCCTCTGGGGCCAACGTCCTGACTTTC	CAWSRGALNPSGANVLTF
TRBJ2-1	TRBV28	.	.	TGTGCCAGCAGTATCACCGGGACCCGCTCCTACAATGAGCAGTTCTTC	CASSITGTRSYNEQFF
TRBJ2-1	TRBV29-1	.	.	TGCAGCGGATTCACGTGGGGTTACAATGAGCAGTTCTTC	CSGFTWGYNEQFF
TRBJ1-1	TRBV12-3/TRBV12-4	.	.	TGTGCCAGCAGCGGGGGAGGGGGGACTGAAGCTTTCTTT	CASSGGGGTEAFF
TRBJ2-2	TRBV20-1	.	.	TGCAGTGCTAGTGGACAGAGCACCGGGGAGCTGTTTTTT	CSASGQSTGELFF
TRBJ2-1	TRBV27	once	.	TGTGCCAGCAGTTTAATGGGCAGGGCACAGTTCTTC	CASSLMGRAQFF
TRBJ2-1	TRBV29-1	once	.	TGCAGCGTTGGCCGTTCGTACAATGAGCAGTTCTTC	CSVGRSYNEQFF
TRBJ1-5	TRBV30	.	.	TGTGCCTGGAGTGTCTTTGGCGGATTCAATCAGCCCCAGCATTTT	CAWSVFGGFNQPQHF
TRBJ2-3	TRBV12-3/TRBV12-4	.	TRBD2	TGTGCCAGCAGTCCTAGGGTAGCGGGGGTAGGTTTTTTT	CASSPRVAGVGFF